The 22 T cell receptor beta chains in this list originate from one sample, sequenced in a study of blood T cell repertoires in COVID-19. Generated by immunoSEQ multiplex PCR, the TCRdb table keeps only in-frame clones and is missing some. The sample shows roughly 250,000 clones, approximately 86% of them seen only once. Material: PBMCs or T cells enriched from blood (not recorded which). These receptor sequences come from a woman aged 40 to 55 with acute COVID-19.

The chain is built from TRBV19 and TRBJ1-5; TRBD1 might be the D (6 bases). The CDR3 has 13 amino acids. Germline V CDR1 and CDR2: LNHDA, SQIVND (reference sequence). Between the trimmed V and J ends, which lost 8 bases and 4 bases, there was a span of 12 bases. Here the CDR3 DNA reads TGTGCCAGTCTTTGGGGGCCGAATCAGCCCCAGCATTTT. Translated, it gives CASLWGPNQPQHF.

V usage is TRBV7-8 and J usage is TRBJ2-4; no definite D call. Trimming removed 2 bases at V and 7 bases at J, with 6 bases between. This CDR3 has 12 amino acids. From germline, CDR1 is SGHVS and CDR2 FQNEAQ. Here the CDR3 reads CASSLFGNIQYF. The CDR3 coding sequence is TGTGCCAGCAGCTTATTCGGTAACATTCAGTACTTC.

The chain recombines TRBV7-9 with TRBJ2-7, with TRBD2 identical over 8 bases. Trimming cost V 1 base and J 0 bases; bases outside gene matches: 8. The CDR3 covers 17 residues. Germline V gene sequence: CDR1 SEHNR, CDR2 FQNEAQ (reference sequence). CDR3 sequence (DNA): TGTGCCAGCAGCTTAGTTACAGGCGGGAGGAGCTCCTACGAGCAGTACTTC. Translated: CASSLVTGGRSSYEQYF.

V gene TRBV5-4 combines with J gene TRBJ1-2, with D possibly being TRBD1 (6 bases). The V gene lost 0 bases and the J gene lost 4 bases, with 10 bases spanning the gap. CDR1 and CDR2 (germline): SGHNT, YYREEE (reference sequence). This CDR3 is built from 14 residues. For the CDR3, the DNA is TGTGCCAGCAGCTTGGACAGGGAATCCTATGGCTACACCTTC. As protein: CASSLDRESYGYTF.

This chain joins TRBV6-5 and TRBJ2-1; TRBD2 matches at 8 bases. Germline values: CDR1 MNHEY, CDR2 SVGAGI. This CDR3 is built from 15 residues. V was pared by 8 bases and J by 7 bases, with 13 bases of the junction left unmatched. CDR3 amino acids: CASRREGGRGNEQFF. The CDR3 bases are TGTGCCAGCCGCCGGGAGGGAGGGAGGGGTAATGAGCAGTTCTTC.

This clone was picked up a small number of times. This CDR3 reads CASSQVDTMNSPLHF. DNA of the CDR3: TGCGCCAGCAGCCAAGTGGACACCATGAATTCACCCCTCCACTTT. This chain joins TRBV4-1 and TRBJ1-6; D is perhaps TRBD1 (5 bases). This CDR3 contains 15 residues. V was clipped by 1 base and J by 7 bases, with 11 bases between them. The germline CDR1 and CDR2 sequences are MGHRA and YSYEKL.

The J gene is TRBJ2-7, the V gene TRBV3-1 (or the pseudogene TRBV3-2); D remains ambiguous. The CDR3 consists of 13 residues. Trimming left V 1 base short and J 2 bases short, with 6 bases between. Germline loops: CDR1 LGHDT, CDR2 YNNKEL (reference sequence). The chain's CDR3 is CASSQAPAYEQYF. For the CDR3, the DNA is TGTGCCAGCAGCCAAGCCCCTGCCTACGAGCAGTACTTC.

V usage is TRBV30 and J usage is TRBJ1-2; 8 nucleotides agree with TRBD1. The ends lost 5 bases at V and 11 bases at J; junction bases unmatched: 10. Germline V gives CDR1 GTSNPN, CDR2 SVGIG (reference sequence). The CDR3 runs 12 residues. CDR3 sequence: CAWWTGRGGYTF. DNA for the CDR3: TGTGCCTGGTGGACAGGGCGGGGTGGGTACACCTTC.

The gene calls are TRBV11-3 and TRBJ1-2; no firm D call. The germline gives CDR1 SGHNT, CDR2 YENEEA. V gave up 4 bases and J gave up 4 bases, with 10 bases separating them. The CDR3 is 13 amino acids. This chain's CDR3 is CASSSNPTYGYTF. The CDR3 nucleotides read TGTGCCAGCAGCTCGAATCCTACCTATGGCTACACCTTC.

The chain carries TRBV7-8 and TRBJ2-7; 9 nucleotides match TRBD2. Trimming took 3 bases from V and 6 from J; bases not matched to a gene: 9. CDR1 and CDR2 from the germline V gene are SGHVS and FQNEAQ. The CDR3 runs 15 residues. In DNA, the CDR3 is TGTGCCAGCAGCTTTCCTAGCGGGGCCCTGGGCGAGCAGTACTTC. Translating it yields CASSFPSGALGEQYF.

The CDR3 reads CASSLDFAGDLYNEQFF. Here the CDR3 DNA reads TGTGCCAGCAGCTTGGACTTTGCGGGAGATTTGTACAATGAGCAGTTCTTC. The chain uses TRBV7-8 and TRBJ2-1; 7 positions agree with TRBD2. V was pared by 3 bases and J by 4 bases, with 12 bases of the junction left unmatched. The CDR3 totals 17 residues. Germline loops: CDR1 SGHVS, CDR2 FQNEAQ.

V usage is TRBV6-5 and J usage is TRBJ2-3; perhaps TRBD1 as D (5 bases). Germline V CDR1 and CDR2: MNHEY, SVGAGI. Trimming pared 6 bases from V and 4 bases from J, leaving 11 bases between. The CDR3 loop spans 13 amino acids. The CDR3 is CASSAGPADTQYF. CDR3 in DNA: TGTGCCAGCAGCGCAGGGCCGGCAGATACGCAGTATTTT.

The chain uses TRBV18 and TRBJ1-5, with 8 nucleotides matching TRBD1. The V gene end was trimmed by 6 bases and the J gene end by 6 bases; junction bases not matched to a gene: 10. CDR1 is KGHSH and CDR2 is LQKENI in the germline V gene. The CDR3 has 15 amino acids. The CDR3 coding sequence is TGTGCCAGCTCGTCTGGACAGGGAATAGGTCAGCCCCAGCATTTT. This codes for CASSSGQGIGQPQHF.

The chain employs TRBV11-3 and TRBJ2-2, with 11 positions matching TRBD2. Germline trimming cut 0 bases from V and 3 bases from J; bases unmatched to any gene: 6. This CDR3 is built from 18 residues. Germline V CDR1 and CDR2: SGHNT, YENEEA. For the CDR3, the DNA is TGTGCCAGCAGCTTAGAACTAGCGGGAGCGTGGTACACCGGGGAGCTGTTTTTT. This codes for CASSLELAGAWYTGELFF.

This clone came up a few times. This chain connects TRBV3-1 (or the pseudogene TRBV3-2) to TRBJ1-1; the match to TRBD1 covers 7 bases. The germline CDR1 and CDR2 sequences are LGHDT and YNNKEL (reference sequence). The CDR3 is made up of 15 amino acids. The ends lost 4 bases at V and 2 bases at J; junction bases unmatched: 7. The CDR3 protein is CASSPQGQINTEAFF. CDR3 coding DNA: TGTGCCAGCAGCCCACAGGGACAGATAAACACTGAAGCTTTCTTT.

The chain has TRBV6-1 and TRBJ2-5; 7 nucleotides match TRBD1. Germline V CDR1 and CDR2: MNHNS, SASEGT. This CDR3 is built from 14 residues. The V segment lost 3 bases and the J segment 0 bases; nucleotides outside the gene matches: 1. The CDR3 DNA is TGTGCCAGCAGTGACACAGGGGACCAAGAGACCCAGTACTTC. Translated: CASSDTGDQETQYF.

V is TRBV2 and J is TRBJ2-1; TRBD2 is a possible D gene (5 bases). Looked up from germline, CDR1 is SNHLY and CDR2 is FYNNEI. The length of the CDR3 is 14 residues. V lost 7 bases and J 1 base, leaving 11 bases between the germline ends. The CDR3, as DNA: TGTGCCAGCAACCGGCGGGTATCCTACAATGAGCAGTTCTTC. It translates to CASNRRVSYNEQFF.

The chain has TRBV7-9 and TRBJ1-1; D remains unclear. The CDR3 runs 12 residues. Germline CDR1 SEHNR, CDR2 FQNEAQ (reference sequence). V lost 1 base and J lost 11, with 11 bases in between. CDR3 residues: CASSLGEGVAFF. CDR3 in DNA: TGTGCCAGCAGCTTAGGGGAGGGTGTTGCTTTCTTT. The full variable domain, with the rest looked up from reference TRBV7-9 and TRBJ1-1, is DTGVSQNPRHKITKRGQNVTFRCDPISEHNRLYWYRQTLGQGPEFLTYFQNEAQLEKSRLLSDRFSAERPKGSFSTLEIQRTEQGDSAMYLCASSLGEGVAFFGQGTRLTVV.

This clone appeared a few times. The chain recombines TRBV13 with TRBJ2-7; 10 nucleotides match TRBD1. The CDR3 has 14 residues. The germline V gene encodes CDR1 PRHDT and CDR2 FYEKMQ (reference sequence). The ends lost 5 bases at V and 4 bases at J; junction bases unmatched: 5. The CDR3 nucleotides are TGTGCCAGCAGCCAGGGACAGGGGTGGTACGAGCAGTACTTC. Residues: CASSQGQGWYEQYF.

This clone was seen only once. The CDR3 region is CATSGVSGSPYNEQFF. The CDR3, as DNA: TGTGCCACCAGTGGGGTTAGCGGATCTCCCTACAATGAGCAGTTCTTC. The rearrangement joins TRBV24-1 to TRBJ2-1; D is perhaps TRBD2 (6 bases). CDR3 length: 16 residues. V was shortened by 5 bases and J by 2 bases, with 15 bases between the two germline ends. Germline CDR1 reads KGHDR; CDR2 reads SFDVKD.

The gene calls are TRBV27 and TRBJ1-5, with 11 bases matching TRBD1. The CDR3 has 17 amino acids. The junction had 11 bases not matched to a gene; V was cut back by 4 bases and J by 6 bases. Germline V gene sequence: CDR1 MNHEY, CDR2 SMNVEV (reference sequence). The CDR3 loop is CASSSGDRGTRGQPQHF. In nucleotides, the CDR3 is TGTGCCAGCAGTTCCGGGGACAGGGGGACCCGGGGTCAGCCCCAGCATTTT.

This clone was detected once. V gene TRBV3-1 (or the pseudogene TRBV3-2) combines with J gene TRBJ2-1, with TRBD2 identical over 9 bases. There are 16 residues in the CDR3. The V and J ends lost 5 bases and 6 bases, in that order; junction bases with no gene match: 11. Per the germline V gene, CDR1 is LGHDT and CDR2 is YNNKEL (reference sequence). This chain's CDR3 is CASSYDSGSVLNEQFF. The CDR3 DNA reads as TGTGCCAGCAGCTACGATAGCGGGAGTGTTCTCAATGAGCAGTTCTTC.